One T cell receptor (beta chain) is described in this entry. Its cognate antigen is unknown. The data were taken from a study of T cell responses to AZD1222 COVID-19 vaccine. Study-wide findings and caveats: Donors in the cohort were predominantly white British and more often female, and clonal diversity was possibly underestimated. CD4 TCRs associated with vaccination spanned spike, dominating at 160-218 and 743-854.

Measured with immunoSEQ multiplex PCR; TCRdb has only the in-frame clones, and not every one. The sample consists of about 140,000 clones, about 87% of them appearing once. The CDR3 spans 16 residues. CDR1 is MNHNS and CDR2 is SASEGT in the germline V gene. The V segment lost 4 bases and the J segment 3 bases; nucleotides outside the gene matches: 6. The chain links TRBV6-1 to TRBJ1-6; 7 nucleotides match TRBD1. This specimen consisted of peripheral blood, obtained on day 0 of AZD1222 vaccination. This receptor was taken from an adult in good health. CDR3 DNA: TGTGCCAGCAGTGGGGGGGACAGTCTCTATAATTCACCCCTCCACTTT. Amino acids: CASSGGDSLYNSPLHF.